This entry describes one T cell receptor (beta chain). Its cognate antigen is unknown. Assay used: immunoSEQ multiplex PCR; TCRdb lists only in-frame clones, some missing. The sample carries roughly 150,000 clones, approximately 90% recorded once. These data belong to a study of T cell responses to AZD1222 COVID-19 vaccine. Looking at the study overall: Pooled together were second doses at about 4 or about 12 weeks. Findings and limits, study-wide: Among the donors, most were white British and more were female, and clonal diversity was possibly underestimated. Without day 14 samples, only post-peak T cell repertoires were studied. Recipients of AZD1222 seropositive at baseline numbered only 6 or 7.

There are 13 residues in the CDR3. Between the trimmed V and J ends, which lost 2 bases and 6 bases, there was a span of 8 bases. Germline values: CDR1 MGHRA, CDR2 YSYEKL. The sequence came from an adult in good health. Sequenced material: peripheral blood, taken on day 0 of AZD1222 vaccination. The chain couples TRBV4-1 to TRBJ2-1, with no clear D. The CDR3 bases are TGCGCCAGCAGCCAACTACTCACCAATGAGCAGTTCTTC. It translates to CASSQLLTNEQFF.